The 28 T cell receptor beta chains below come from one sample, sequenced in a study of blood T cell repertoires in COVID-19. Data came from immunoSEQ multiplex PCR; TCRdb stores just in-frame clones and leaves some out. In the table there are about 220,000 clones, about four fifths of which are singletons. Sequenced: peripheral blood. The receptors come from a woman in her forties or fifties with acute or convalescent COVID-19.

The genes are TRBV12-5 and TRBJ2-3, with D perhaps TRBD2 (7 bases). The V gene's germline CDR1 is LGHNT and CDR2 FRNRAP. V lost 1 base and J 4 bases, leaving 12 bases between the germline ends. The CDR3 contains 15 residues. As DNA, the CDR3 is TGTGCTAGTGGTTTGGCACTAGGGGGGGCAGATACGCAGTATTTT. Residues: CASGLALGGADTQYF.

The rearrangement joins TRBV19 to TRBJ2-7; weak D call: TRBD2 (6 bases). This CDR3 is 16 amino acids long. Trimming shortened V by 5 bases and J by 5 bases, and 22 bases separated the two germline ends. CDR1 LNHDA and CDR2 SQIVND come from the germline V gene (reference sequence). This CDR3 is CASSSTPSLATHEQYF. The CDR3 DNA follows: TGTGCCAGTAGTTCCACTCCGAGTCTAGCGACCCACGAGCAGTACTTC. The entire variable domain, with the rest obtained from reference TRBV19 and TRBJ2-7, is as follows: DGGITQSPKYLFRKEGQNVTLSCEQNLNHDAMYWYRQDPGQGLRLIYYSQIVNDFQKGDIAEGYSVSREKKESFPLTVTSAQKNPTAFYLCASSSTPSLATHEQYFGPGTRLTVT.

This clone was found once. In DNA, the CDR3 is TGTGCCAGCAGCTTAGGCGGCCTCTCATTTCATTCACCCCTCCACTTT. It is translated as CASSLGGLSFHSPLHF. The chain has TRBV7-9 and TRBJ1-6; D unclear. The CDR3 has 16 amino acids. The V end was cut by 1 base, the J end by 8 bases, with 15 bases between. The germline gives CDR1 SEHNR, CDR2 FQNEAQ (reference sequence).

The chain links TRBV11-3 to TRBJ2-3; TRBD2 agrees at 15 bases. CDR1 and CDR2 from the germline V gene are SGHNT and YENEEA. This CDR3 region has 17 residues. J lost 6 bases, V lost 5 bases, and 9 bases had no gene match. The CDR3: CASSLGLAGGPGDTQYF. CDR3 nucleotide sequence: TGTGCCAGCAGCCTCGGACTAGCGGGAGGGCCGGGGGATACGCAGTATTTT.

The chain is built from TRBV15 and TRBJ1-2, with 12 nucleotides matching TRBD1. The germline gives CDR1 LNHNV, CDR2 YYDKDF (reference sequence). V shed 6 bases, J shed 4 bases, and the junction held 9 bases outside the gene matches. The CDR3 is made up of 16 amino acids. CDR3 region: CATSSAGTGGLYGYTF. The CDR3 DNA sequence: TGTGCCACCAGTAGCGCCGGGACAGGGGGCCTCTATGGCTACACCTTC.

The chain recombines TRBV2 with TRBJ1-5, with TRBD1 as a possible D gene (6 bases). Trimming left V 6 bases short and J 4 bases short, with 13 bases between. The CDR3 runs to 14 residues. Germline V CDR1 and CDR2: SNHLY, FYNNEI. CDR3 region: CASSLGGANQPQHF. In DNA, the CDR3 is TGTGCCAGCAGCCTCGGGGGGGCAAATCAGCCCCAGCATTTT.

This sequence joins TRBV6-1 and TRBJ1-1; possibly TRBD1 for D (6 bases). This CDR3 comprises 15 residues. The germline V and J ends were trimmed by 1 base and 5 bases, with 14 bases remaining between them. The V gene's germline CDR1 is MNHNS and CDR2 SASEGT. This CDR3 reads CASSEGTVGRTEAFF. Written as DNA, the CDR3 is TGTGCCAGCAGTGAAGGGACAGTTGGAAGAACTGAAGCTTTCTTT.

The chain joins TRBV15 to TRBJ2-7; no definite D call. V lost 3 bases and J lost 9, with 12 bases in between. The CDR3 loop spans 12 amino acids. Per the germline V gene, CDR1 is LNHNV and CDR2 is YYDKDF (reference sequence). CDR3 in amino acids: CATSRGYSGQYF. The CDR3 DNA follows: TGTGCCACCAGCAGGGGTTATTCGGGGCAGTACTTC.

The rearrangement uses TRBV7-2 and TRBJ1-2; D is possibly TRBD1 (5 bases). Trimming shortened V by 3 bases and J by 8 bases, and 10 bases separated the two germline ends. Per the germline V gene, CDR1 is SGHTA and CDR2 is FQGNSA. This CDR3 is 12 amino acids long. CDR3 bases: TGTGCCAGCAGCTTGGAGGGGACGGGCTACACCTTC. Protein sequence: CASSLEGTGYTF.

This chain links TRBV3-1 (or the pseudogene TRBV3-2) with TRBJ2-3; 7 bases fit TRBD1. The CDR3 has 16 amino acids. Per germline, CDR1 LGHDT and CDR2 YNNKEL (reference sequence). Trimming removed 4 bases from V and 8 bases from J; junction bases left unmatched: 15. The CDR3 sequence: CASSRRDPHHRGTQYF. DNA for the CDR3: TGTGCCAGCAGCCGCCGGGACCCCCACCACAGGGGTACGCAGTATTTT.

This clone has just one count. The chain links TRBV24-1 to TRBJ2-2, with 8 bases identical to TRBD1. The V and J ends lost 4 bases and 6 bases, in that order; junction bases with no gene match: 12. The germline V gene has CDR1 KGHDR and CDR2 SFDVKD. The CDR3 has 17 residues. The CDR3 nucleotides are TGTGCCACCAGTGACACTTCCGGGACAGGCGACCCCGGGGAGCTGTTTTTT. This gives the protein CATSDTSGTGDPGELFF.

The genes are TRBV30 and TRBJ2-7; TRBD2 is a possible D gene (7 bases). There are 14 residues in the CDR3. V was clipped by 2 bases and J by 5 bases, with 16 bases between them. The germline gives CDR1 GTSNPN, CDR2 SVGIG (reference sequence). CDR3 sequence reads: CAWSQTGGAHEQYF. The CDR3 region has the DNA TGTGCCTGGAGTCAGACTGGGGGGGCCCACGAGCAGTACTTC.

The gene calls are TRBV7-9 and TRBJ2-7; D possibly corresponds to TRBD1 (5 bases). V was shortened by 1 base and J by 2 bases, with 9 bases between the two germline ends. Per the germline V gene, CDR1 is SEHNR and CDR2 is FQNEAQ (reference sequence). The CDR3 totals 14 residues. CDR3 coding DNA: TGTGCCAGCAGCTTAGTAGGGGCCCCCTACGAGCAGTACTTC. It specifies CASSLVGAPYEQYF.

The chain carries TRBV29-1 and TRBJ2-7, with TRBD1 identical over 9 bases. Germline V CDR1 and CDR2: SQVTM, ANQGSEA. The CDR3 totals 14 residues. V shed 8 bases, J shed 5 bases, and the junction held 13 bases outside the gene matches. CDR3 sequence: CSPGRDRALNEQYF. The CDR3 DNA sequence: TGCAGCCCTGGCAGGGACAGGGCCTTGAACGAGCAGTACTTC.

The V call is TRBV28, the J call TRBJ2-1, with D perhaps matching TRBD2 (6 bases). The CDR3 is made up of 13 amino acids. Germline V lookup: CDR1 MDHEN, CDR2 SYDVKM. Trimming removed 11 bases at V and 5 bases at J, with 16 bases between. The CDR3 reads CACGENRNNEQFF. Here the CDR3 DNA reads TGTGCCTGCGGGGAGAATAGAAACAATGAGCAGTTCTTC.

This sequence joins TRBV6-5 and TRBJ2-3; TRBD1 might be the D (5 bases). The CDR3 is 15 residues long. Trimming removed 8 bases from V and 0 bases from J, with 15 bases in between. Germline CDR1 reads MNHEY; CDR2 reads SVGAGI. CDR3 amino acids: CASGAGPSSTDTQYF. The CDR3 DNA is TGTGCCAGCGGGGCAGGACCATCTAGCACAGATACGCAGTATTTT.

This chain links TRBV28 with TRBJ2-7; the D gene is possibly TRBD2 (6 bases). V lost 3 bases and J lost 5, with 17 bases in between. This CDR3 spans 15 amino acids. CDR1 is MDHEN, CDR2 SYDVKM, per germline. The chain's CDR3 is CASSLVLVGGNEQYF. As DNA, the CDR3 is TGTGCCAGCAGTTTGGTGTTAGTTGGGGGGAACGAGCAGTACTTC. Together with reference TRBV28 and TRBJ2-7, the CDR3 gives the full variable domain: DVKVTQSSRYLVKRTGEKVFLECVQDMDHENMFWYRQDPGLGLRLIYFSYDVKMKEKGDIPEGYSVSREKKERFSLILESASTNQTSMYLCASSLVLVGGNEQYFGPGTRLTVT.

The table lists this clone with a count of one. The chain carries TRBV7-2 and TRBJ2-7; 8 bases are a match to TRBD1. Trimming removed 5 bases from V and 5 bases from J; junction bases left unmatched: 8. The CDR3 sequence is 14 residues long. Germline V gene sequence: CDR1 SGHTA, CDR2 FQGNSA. The DNA for the CDR3 is TGTGCCAGCAGCCCCACCCGGACAGGGCACGAGCAGTACTTC. Protein: CASSPTRTGHEQYF.

The V and J genes are TRBV5-1 and TRBJ2-2; a possible D gene is TRBD1 (7 bases). Germline V lookup: CDR1 SGHRS, CDR2 YFSETQ. With 0 bases removed from V and 5 bases from J, the gap between germline ends came to 14 bases. CDR3 length: 16 amino acids. DNA of the CDR3: TGCGCCAGCAGCTTGGAGGAGGGGGCATTTACCGGGGAGCTGTTTTTT. Translation gives CASSLEEGAFTGELFF.

The chain couples TRBV30 to TRBJ1-6, with unresolved D. This CDR3 is 12 amino acids long. V lost 7 bases to trimming and J lost 9 bases, with 13 bases between them. Germline assignment: CDR1 GTSNPN and CDR2 SVGIG (reference sequence). The CDR3 is CASEGVGSPLHF. CDR3 coding DNA: TGTGCCTCGGAGGGAGTGGGTTCACCCCTCCACTTT. The full variable domain, its missing parts supplied by reference TRBV30 and TRBJ1-6, is SQTIHQWPATLVQPVGSPLSLECTVEGTSNPNLYWYRQAAGRGLQLLFYSVGIGQISSEVPQNLSASRPQDRQFILSSKKLLLSDSGFYLCASEGVGSPLHFGNGTRLTVT.

The chain couples TRBV6-6 to TRBJ2-7; no clear D gene. Germline CDR1 reads MNHNY; CDR2 reads SVGAGI (reference sequence). The CDR3 covers 12 residues. Trimming shortened V by 4 bases and J by 5 bases, and 9 bases separated the two germline ends. The CDR3 DNA follows: TGTGCCAGCAGTTCCAGACGGGACGAGCAGTACTTC. It encodes CASSSRRDEQYF.

The chain carries TRBV6-5 and TRBJ1-2, with TRBD1 as a possible D gene (6 bases). The CDR3 length is 13 residues. Trimming removed 5 bases from V and 4 bases from J, with 11 bases in between. Germline CDR1 is MNHEY and CDR2 is SVGAGI. The CDR3 region is CASSITGIYGYTF. The CDR3 DNA follows: TGTGCCAGCAGTATAACAGGGATCTATGGCTACACCTTC.

This clone appeared once. An end of the junction differs from the germline gene, which may be a read error. V gene TRBV4-1 combines with J gene TRBJ1-1; D gene ambiguous. The CDR3 is 15 amino acids. Germline CDR1 is MGHRA and CDR2 is YSYEKL. The CDR3 sequence: CASSGGWEPNIEAFF. The CDR3 DNA reads TGCGCCAGCAGCGGAGGATGGGAGCCGAACATTGAAGCTTTCTTT.

The chain is built from TRBV5-1 and TRBJ2-3; 8 bases align to TRBD2. V dropped 4 bases and J dropped 0; count of bases not matched to a gene: 4. This CDR3 is 15 amino acids long. Germline V gene sequence: CDR1 SGHRS, CDR2 YFSETQ. The CDR3 bases are TGCGCCAGCAGCCCTAGCGGGCCAAGCACAGATACGCAGTATTTT. This gives the protein CASSPSGPSTDTQYF.

In the case of this clone: Germline and junction disagree at one end, which may indicate a read error. The chain joins TRBV11-2 to TRBJ2-7; 10 bases align to TRBD2. The CDR3 is 18 residues long. Per the germline V gene, CDR1 is SGHAT and CDR2 is FQNNGV. The CDR3 DNA reads as TGTGCCAGCAGCTTTAAGCGGGAGGGGGTCTCTTTGGAACGAAGGGTCGAGTTC. It codes for CASSFKREGVSLERRVEF.

This chain links TRBV28 with TRBJ2-1, with 9 bases that match TRBD2. The trim removed 4 bases at V and 6 bases at J, leaving 4 bases unmatched. This CDR3 is built from 14 residues. The germline gives CDR1 MDHEN, CDR2 SYDVKM. The chain's CDR3 is CASSWASGANEQFF. The CDR3 DNA sequence: TGTGCCAGCAGTTGGGCTAGCGGGGCCAATGAGCAGTTCTTC.

The rearrangement uses TRBV5-4 and TRBJ2-1, with a weak D call TRBD2 (6 bases). The CDR3 loop spans 13 amino acids. Trimming took off 4 bases at V and 10 bases at J, with 15 bases between the two ends. Germline V gives CDR1 SGHNT, CDR2 YYREEE (reference sequence). This chain's CDR3 is CASSTIRENEQFF. In DNA, the CDR3 is TGTGCCAGCAGCACTATTCGGGAGAACGAGCAGTTCTTC.

This chain uses TRBV27 with TRBJ2-7; 9 nucleotides match TRBD2. V lost 4 bases, J lost 3 bases, and 10 bases stayed unmatched. Germline CDR1 and CDR2: MNHEY and SMNVEV (reference sequence). The CDR3 is made up of 16 amino acids. Here the CDR3 reads CASSSLTSGYLYEQYF. The CDR3 bases are TGTGCCAGCAGTTCCTTGACTAGCGGATATCTCTACGAGCAGTACTTC.